This T cell receptor beta chain stems from a study of CD8 T cells in ankylosing spondylitis (dated by TCRdb to about 2017). With respect to the entire study: The study set out to find disease-linked TCR variants by profiling T cell receptor beta repertoires in ankylosing spondylitis patients and healthy donors. The full study cohort was made up of under 30 ankylosing spondylitis patients and roughly 98 healthy donors. Peripheral blood was sampled, and synovial fluid was also collected from ankylosing spondylitis patients. Summary of the overall study and its limitations: Some motif variants were previously reported in synovial fluid and blood of reactive arthritis patients, suggesting common disease-initiation mechanisms. According to the report, matched synovial fluid samples from ankylosing spondylitis patients were significantly enriched for the disease-linked clones. The disease-linked clones showed a CD8+ phenotype and occurred at relatively low frequencies in peripheral blood. A TCR beta motif of seven or eight highly homologous amino acid variants appeared characteristic of blood from ankylosing spondylitis patients.

TCRdb names Illumina HiSeq 2500 as the instrument used. Quantitative 5'-RACE with molecular barcodes was the method used to prepare the TCR beta libraries. On the study's bioinformatics: A new computational method based on a probabilistic model of VDJ rearrangement was used to identify disease-linked TCR variants. TCRdb handled the public reads itself, with Q25 trimming in fastp and clone calling in MiXCR, and kept productive beta chains. Rows with one shared CDR3 protein collapse into an entry with the most common genes and DNA. The V and J calls, along with clone size, are taken from TCRdb and not from the paper's own processing. The sample table contains 300,000 to 350,000 distinct CDR3 sequences; only one count was recorded for around 20% of them. The biggest ten clones account for around 3.2% of the sample. V drops 0 bases and J drops 3 bases, leaving 15 bases in between. From cysteine to phenylalanine, the CDR3 is 16 amino acids long. The sequence is cut down to CDR3 DNA, 48 bases in frame from base 1. As encoded in the germline V gene, CDR1 is LGHNA while CDR2 is YSLEER.

This clonotype was counted ten times or more. Its antigen is currently not known. No base quality values were provided; no much bigger clone lies one nucleotide off. This chain joins TRBV4-3 to TRBJ2-7; D gene: possibly TRBD2, on 6 matching bases. Input material: blood, either unsorted or a sorted T cell fraction (not recorded which). The TCR was taken from a female donor with ankylosing spondylitis or in good health (not recorded which). The CDR3 amino acid sequence is: CASSQDGIGSVYEQYF. In nucleotides, the sequence is TGCGCCAGCAGCCAAGATGGGATCGGGAGCGTCTACGAGCAGTACTTC.